Reported below is one TCR beta chain. The CDR3 extends over 12 amino acids. CDR1 and CDR2 (germline): ENHRY, SYGVKD. With 10 bases clipped from V and 4 bases from J, the junction kept 2 bases outside the gene matches. With random hexamers, reverse transcription was performed on about 0.45 to 1 ug of RNA. TCRdb processed the immunoSEQ multiplex PCR reads anew with MiXCR; each CDR3 protein has one entry. Among some 170,000 distinct CDR3 sequences listed, roughly 94% were seen once. The data are from a study of CD8 T cells in Susac syndrome. The V and J genes are TRBV10-3 and TRBJ1-5, with 9 bases lining up with TRBD1. What was sequenced was CD4+ T cells from PBMCs. This receptor was obtained from a human donor with Susac syndrome. CDR3 sequence: CATGTGNQPQHF. As DNA, the CDR3 is TGTGCCACAGGGACAGGGAATCAGCCCCAGCATTTT.